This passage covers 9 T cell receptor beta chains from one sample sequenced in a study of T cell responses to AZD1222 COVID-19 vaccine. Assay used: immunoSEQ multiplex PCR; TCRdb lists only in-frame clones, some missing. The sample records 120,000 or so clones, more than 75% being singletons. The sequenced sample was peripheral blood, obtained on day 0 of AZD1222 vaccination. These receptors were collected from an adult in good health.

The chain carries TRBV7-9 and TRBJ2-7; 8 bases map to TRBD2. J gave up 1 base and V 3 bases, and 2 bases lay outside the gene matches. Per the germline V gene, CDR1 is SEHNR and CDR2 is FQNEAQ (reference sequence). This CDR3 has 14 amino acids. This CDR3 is CASSFLAGSYEQYF. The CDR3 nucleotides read TGTGCCAGCAGCTTTCTAGCGGGTTCCTACGAGCAGTACTTC.

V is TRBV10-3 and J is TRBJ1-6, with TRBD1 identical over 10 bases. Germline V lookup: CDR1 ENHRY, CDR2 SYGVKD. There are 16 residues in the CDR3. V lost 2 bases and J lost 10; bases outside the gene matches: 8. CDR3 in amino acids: CAISEGGTGARSPLHF. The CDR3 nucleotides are TGTGCCATCAGTGAGGGGGGGACAGGGGCACGATCACCCCTCCACTTT.

The CDR3 bases are TGTGCCAGCAGCCAAGGGGACAGGGGAGTAATACATAACTATGGCTACACCTTC. Translating gives CASSQGDRGVIHNYGYTF. This sequence joins TRBV3-1 (or the pseudogene TRBV3-2) and TRBJ1-2; 10 bases match TRBD1. The CDR3 sequence is 18 residues long. The germline gives CDR1 LGHDT, CDR2 YNNKEL (reference sequence). J lost 1 base, V lost 1 base, and 9 bases had no gene match.

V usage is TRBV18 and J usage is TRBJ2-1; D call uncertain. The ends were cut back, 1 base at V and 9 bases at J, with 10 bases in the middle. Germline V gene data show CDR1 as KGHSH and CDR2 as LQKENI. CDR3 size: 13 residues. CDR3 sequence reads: CASSPLVKGEQFF. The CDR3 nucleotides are TGTGCCAGCTCACCACTAGTTAAAGGTGAGCAGTTCTTC.

The CDR3 region has the DNA TGTGCCAGCAGTGAAAAGGGGGAATTTGAAGCTTTCTTT. Protein product: CASSEKGEFEAFF. The chain carries TRBV6-1 and TRBJ1-1, with D possibly being TRBD1 (6 bases). Germline CDR1 reads MNHNS; CDR2 reads SASEGT. V lost 2 bases to trimming and J lost 7 bases, with 11 bases between them. The CDR3 loop spans 13 amino acids.

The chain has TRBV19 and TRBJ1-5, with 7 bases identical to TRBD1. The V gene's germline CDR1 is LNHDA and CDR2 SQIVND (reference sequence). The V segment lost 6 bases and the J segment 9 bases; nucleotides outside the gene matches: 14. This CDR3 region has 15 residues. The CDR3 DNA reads TGTGCCAGTAGGGCTACCGGGACAGCAGCAGGGCCCCAGCATTTT. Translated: CASRATGTAAGPQHF.

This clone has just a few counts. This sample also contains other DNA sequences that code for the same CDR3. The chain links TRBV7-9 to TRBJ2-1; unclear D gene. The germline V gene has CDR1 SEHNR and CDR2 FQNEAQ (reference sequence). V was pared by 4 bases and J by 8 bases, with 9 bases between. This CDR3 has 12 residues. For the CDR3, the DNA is TGTGCCAGCAGCTCCGGACGCGATGAGCAGTTCTTC. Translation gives CASSSGRDEQFF.

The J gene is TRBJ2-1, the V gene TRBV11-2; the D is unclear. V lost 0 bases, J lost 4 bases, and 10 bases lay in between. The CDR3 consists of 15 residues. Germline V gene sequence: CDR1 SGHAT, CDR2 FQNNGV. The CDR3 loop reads CASSLDWQDYNEQFF. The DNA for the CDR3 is TGTGCCAGCAGCTTAGATTGGCAGGATTACAATGAGCAGTTCTTC.

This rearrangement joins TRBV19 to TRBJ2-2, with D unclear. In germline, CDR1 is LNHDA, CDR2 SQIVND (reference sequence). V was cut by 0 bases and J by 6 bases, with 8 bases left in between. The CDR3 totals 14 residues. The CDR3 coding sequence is TGTGCCAGTAGTATAGAATGGCTAGCCGGGGAGCTGTTTTTT. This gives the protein CASSIEWLAGELFF.